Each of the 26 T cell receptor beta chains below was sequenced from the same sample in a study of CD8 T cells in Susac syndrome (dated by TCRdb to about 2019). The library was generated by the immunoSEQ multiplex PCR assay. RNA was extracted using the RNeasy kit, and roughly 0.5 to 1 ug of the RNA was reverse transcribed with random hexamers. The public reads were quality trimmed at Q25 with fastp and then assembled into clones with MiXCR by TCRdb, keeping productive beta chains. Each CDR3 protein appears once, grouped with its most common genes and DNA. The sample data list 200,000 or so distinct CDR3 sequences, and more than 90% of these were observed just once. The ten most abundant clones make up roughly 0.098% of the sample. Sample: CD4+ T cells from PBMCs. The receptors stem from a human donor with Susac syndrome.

CDR3 coding DNA: TGTGCCAGCAGTCCTACGGGGGTCAAGCAAGAGACCCAGTACTTC. The encoded protein is CASSPTGVKQETQYF. The chain joins TRBV6-5 to TRBJ2-5; a possible D gene is TRBD2 (6 bases). The CDR3 is 15 amino acids. V lost 5 bases to trimming and J lost 2 bases, with 15 bases between them. The V gene's germline CDR1 is MNHEY and CDR2 SVGAGI.

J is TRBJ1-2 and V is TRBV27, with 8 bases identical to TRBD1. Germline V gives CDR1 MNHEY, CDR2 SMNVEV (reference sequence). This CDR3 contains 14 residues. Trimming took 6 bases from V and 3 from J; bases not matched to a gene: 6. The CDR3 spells CASRSDRVDYGYTF. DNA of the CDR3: TGTGCCAGCAGATCGGACAGGGTTGACTATGGCTACACCTTC.

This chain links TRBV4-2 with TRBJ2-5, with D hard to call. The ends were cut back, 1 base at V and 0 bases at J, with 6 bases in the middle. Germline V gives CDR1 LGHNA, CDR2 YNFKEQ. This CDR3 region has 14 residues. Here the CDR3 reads CASSQGVYQETQYF. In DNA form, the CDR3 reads TGTGCCAGCAGCCAAGGGGTGTACCAAGAGACCCAGTACTTC.

The CDR3 protein is CSATSGGNTGELFF. CDR3 DNA sequence: TGCAGTGCTACTAGCGGGGGGAACACCGGGGAGCTGTTTTTT. The chain carries TRBV20-1 and TRBJ2-2; the match to TRBD2 covers 10 bases. CDR3 length: 14 amino acids. V gave up 4 bases and J gave up 1 base; unmatched junction bases: 0. Germline V gives CDR1 DFQATT, CDR2 SNEGSKA (reference sequence).

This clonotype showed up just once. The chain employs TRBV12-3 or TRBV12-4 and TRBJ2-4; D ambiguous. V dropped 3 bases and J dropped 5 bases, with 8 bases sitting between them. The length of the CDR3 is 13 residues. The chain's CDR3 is CASSFRIENIQYF. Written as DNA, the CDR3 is TGTGCCAGCAGTTTCCGAATTGAAAACATTCAGTACTTC.

CDR3 in amino acids: CSVDTGTGAYEQYF. CDR3 nucleotides: TGCAGCGTGGATACCGGGACAGGGGCCTACGAGCAGTACTTC. The rearrangement links TRBV29-1 to TRBJ2-7, with 10 positions matching TRBD1. The CDR3 runs to 14 residues. Germline V CDR1 and CDR2: SQVTM, ANQGSEA. V trimming: 6 bases; J trimming: 2 bases; junction bases outside the gene matches: 7.

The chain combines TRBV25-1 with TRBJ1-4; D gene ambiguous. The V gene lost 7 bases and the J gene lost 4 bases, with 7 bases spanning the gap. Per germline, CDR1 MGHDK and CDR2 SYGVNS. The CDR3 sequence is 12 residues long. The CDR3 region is CASNRGNEKLFF. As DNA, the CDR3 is TGTGCCAGCAACAGAGGTAATGAAAAACTGTTTTTT.

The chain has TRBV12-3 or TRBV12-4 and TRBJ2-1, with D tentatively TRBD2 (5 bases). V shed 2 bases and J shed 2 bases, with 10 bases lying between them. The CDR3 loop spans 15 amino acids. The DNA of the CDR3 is TGTGCCAGCAGTTTACGGGGTCTCCCCTACAATGAGCAGTTCTTC. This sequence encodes CASSLRGLPYNEQFF.

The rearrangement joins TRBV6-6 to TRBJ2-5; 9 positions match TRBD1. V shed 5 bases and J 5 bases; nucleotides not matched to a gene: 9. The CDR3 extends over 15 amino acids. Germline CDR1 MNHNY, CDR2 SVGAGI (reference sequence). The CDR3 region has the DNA TGTGCCAGCAGTGACAAACAGGGGGCAGGGGAGACCCAGTACTTC. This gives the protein CASSDKQGAGETQYF.

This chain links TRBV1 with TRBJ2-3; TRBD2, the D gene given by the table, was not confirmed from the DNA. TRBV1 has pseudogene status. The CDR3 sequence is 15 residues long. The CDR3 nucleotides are TGCACCAGCAGCCAAGGGTGGACTGTAACAGATACGCAGTATTTT. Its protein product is CTSSQGWTVTDTQYF.

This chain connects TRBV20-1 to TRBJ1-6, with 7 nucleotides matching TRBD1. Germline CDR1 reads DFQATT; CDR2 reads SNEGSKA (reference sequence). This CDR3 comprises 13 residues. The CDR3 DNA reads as TGCAGCTCTCTGACAGGGCCTGGTTCACCCCTCCACTTT. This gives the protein CSSLTGPGSPLHF.

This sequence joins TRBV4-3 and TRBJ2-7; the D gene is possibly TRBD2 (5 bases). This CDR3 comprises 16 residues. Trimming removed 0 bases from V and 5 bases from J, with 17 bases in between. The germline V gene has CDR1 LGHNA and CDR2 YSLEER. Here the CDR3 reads CASSQDLGEGRHEQYF. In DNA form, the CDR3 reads TGCGCCAGCAGCCAAGATCTGGGAGAAGGGCGCCACGAGCAGTACTTC.

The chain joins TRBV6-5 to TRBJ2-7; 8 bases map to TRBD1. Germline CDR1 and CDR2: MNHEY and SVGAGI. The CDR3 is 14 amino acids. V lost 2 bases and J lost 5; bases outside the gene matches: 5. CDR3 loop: CASSYTDRGHEQYF. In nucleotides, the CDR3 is TGTGCCAGCAGTTACACAGACAGGGGCCACGAGCAGTACTTC.

CDR3 bases: TGTGCCAGTCACGGACAGCCTCGGCCCCAGCCCCAGCATTTT. Amino acid sequence: CASHGQPRPQPQHF. The chain combines TRBV6-6 with TRBJ1-5; possible D gene TRBD1, 6 bases. V shed 9 bases and J shed 7 bases, with 19 bases lying between them. CDR1 and CDR2 from the germline V gene are MNHNY and SVGAGI (reference sequence). CDR3 size: 14 residues.

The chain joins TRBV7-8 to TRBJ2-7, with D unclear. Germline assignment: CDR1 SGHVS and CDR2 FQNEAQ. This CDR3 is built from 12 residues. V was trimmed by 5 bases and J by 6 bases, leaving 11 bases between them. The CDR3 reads CASSPRRAEQYF. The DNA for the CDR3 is TGTGCCAGCAGCCCTCGAAGGGCCGAGCAGTACTTC.

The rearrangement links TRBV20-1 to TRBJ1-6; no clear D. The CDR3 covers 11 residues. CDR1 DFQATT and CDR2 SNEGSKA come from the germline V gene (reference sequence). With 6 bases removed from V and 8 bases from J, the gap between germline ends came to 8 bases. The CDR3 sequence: CSAGSDSPLHF. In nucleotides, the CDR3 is TGCAGTGCAGGGTCTGATTCACCCCTCCACTTT.

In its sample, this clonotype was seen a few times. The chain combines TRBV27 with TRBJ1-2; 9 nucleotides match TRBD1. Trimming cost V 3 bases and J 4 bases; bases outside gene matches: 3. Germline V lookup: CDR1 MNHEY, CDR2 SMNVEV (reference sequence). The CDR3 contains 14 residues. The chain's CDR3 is CASSFRDRAYGYTF. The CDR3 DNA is TGTGCCAGCAGTTTCCGGGACAGGGCCTATGGCTACACCTTC.

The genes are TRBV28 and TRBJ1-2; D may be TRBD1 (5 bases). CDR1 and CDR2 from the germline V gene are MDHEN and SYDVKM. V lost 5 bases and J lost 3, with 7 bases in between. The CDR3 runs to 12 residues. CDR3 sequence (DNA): TGTGCCAGCAGTAGGGGCGACTATGGCTACACCTTC. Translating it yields CASSRGDYGYTF.

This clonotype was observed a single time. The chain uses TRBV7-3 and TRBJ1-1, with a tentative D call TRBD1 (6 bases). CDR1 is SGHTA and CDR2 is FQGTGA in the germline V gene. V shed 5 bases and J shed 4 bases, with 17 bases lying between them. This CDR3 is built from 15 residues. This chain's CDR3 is CASSPNPGAGTEAFF. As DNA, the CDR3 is TGTGCCAGCAGCCCTAATCCGGGGGCTGGCACTGAAGCTTTCTTT. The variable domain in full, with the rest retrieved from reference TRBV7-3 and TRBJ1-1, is GAGVSQTPSNKVTEKGKYVELRCDPISGHTALYWYRQSLGQGPEFLIYFQGTGAADDSGLPNDRFFAVRPEGSVSTLKIQRTERGDSAVYLCASSPNPGAGTEAFFGQGTRLTVV.

The CDR3 sequence: CASSNPPGQGLYEQYF. Written as DNA, the CDR3 is TGTGCCAGCTCTAACCCCCCGGGACAGGGACTCTACGAGCAGTACTTC. J is TRBJ2-7 and V is TRBV6-2 or TRBV6-3; 9 positions match TRBD1. Per germline, CDR1 MNHEY and CDR2 SVGEGT. The CDR3 runs 16 residues. Trimming removed 8 bases from V and 3 bases from J; junction bases left unmatched: 14.

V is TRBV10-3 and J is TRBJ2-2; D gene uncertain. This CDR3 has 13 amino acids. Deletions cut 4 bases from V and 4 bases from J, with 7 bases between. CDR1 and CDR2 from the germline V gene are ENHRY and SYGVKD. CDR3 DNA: TGTGCCATCAGTGTCAAGGGCACCGGGGAGCTGTTTTTT. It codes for CAISVKGTGELFF.

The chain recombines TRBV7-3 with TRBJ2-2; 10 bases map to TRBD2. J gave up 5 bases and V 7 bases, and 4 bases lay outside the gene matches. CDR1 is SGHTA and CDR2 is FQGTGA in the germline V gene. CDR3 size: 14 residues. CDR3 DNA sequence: TGTGCCAGCACTCCGGGACTAGCGACCGGGGAGCTGTTTTTT. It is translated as CASTPGLATGELFF.

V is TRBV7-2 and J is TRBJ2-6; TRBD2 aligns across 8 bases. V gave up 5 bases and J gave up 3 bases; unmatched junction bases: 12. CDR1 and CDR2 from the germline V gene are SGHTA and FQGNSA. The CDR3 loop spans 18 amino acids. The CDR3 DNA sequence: TGTGCCAGCAGCCTGAACAGCTTCACTAGCGGTGGGGCCAACGTCCTGACTTTC. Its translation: CASSLNSFTSGGANVLTF. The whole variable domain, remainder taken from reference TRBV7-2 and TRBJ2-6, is GAGVSQSPSNKVTEKGKDVELRCDPISGHTALYWYRQSLGQGLEFLIYFQGNSAPDKSGLPSDRFSAERTGGSVSTLTIQRTQQEDSAVYLCASSLNSFTSGGANVLTFGAGSRLTVL.

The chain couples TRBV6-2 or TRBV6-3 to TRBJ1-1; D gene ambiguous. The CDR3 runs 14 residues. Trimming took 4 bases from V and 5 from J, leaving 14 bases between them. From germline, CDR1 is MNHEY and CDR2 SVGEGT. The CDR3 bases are TGTGCCAGCAGTTTACCGTTCGGTGGGACTGAAGCTTTCTTT. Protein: CASSLPFGGTEAFF.

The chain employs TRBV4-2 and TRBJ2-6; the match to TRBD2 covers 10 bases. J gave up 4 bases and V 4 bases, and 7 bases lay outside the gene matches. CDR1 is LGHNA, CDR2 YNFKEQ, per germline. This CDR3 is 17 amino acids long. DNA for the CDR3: TGTGCCAGCAGCCCGAGCGGGGGGGCTCCCGGGGCCAACGTCCTGACTTTC. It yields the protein CASSPSGGAPGANVLTF.

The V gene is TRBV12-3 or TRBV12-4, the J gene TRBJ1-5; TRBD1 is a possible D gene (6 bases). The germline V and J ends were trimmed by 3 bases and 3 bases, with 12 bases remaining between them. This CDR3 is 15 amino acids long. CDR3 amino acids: CASSLSAGDNQPQHF. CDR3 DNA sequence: TGTGCCAGCAGTTTGTCGGCAGGGGACAATCAGCCCCAGCATTTT.